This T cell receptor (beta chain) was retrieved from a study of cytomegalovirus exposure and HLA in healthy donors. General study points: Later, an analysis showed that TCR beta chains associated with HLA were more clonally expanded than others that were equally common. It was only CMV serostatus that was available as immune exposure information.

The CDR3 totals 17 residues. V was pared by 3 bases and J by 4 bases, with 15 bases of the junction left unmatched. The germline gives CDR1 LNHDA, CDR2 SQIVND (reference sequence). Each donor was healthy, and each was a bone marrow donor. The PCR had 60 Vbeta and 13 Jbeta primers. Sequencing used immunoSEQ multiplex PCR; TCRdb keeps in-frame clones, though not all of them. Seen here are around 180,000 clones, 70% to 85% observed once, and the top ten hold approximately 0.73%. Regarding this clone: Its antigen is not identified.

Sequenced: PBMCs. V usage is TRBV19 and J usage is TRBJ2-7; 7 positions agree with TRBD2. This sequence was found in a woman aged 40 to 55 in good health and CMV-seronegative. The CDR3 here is CASSMEPSGPLGYEQYF. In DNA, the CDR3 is TGTGCCAGTAGTATGGAGCCTAGCGGTCCCTTGGGGTACGAGCAGTACTTC.